Each of the 14 T cell receptor beta chains below was sequenced from the same sample in a study of blood T cell repertoires in COVID-19. Clones were sequenced by immunoSEQ multiplex PCR, and TCRdb holds only the in-frame ones, with some missing. Here the sample spans around 320,000 clones, roughly nine tenths being singletons. Specimen: PBMCs or T cells enriched from blood (not recorded which). These receptors originate from a woman aged 25-40 years who had been exposed to COVID-19.

This chain connects TRBV21-1 to TRBJ1-2; TRBD1, the table's D call, lacks a check against the DNA. TRBV21-1 is termed a pseudogene. This CDR3 is built from 13 residues. CDR3 nucleotide sequence: TGTGCCAGCAGCTCCCGGGACAGCTATGGCTACACCTTC. This sequence encodes CASSSRDSYGYTF.

For the CDR3, the DNA is TGTGCCAGCAGCTTCCAGCCGGGAGATACGCAGTATTTT. The encoded protein is CASSFQPGDTQYF. The chain has TRBV5-5 and TRBJ2-3; D call uncertain. Looked up from germline, CDR1 is SGHKS and CDR2 is YYEKEE (reference sequence). The CDR3 totals 13 residues. Trimming stripped 2 bases from V and 5 bases from J, with 9 bases between.

Only one count was recorded for this clone. This chain uses TRBV10-3 with TRBJ1-1, with 8 bases fitting TRBD1. Germline V CDR1 and CDR2: ENHRY, SYGVKD. The CDR3 sequence is 15 residues long. V lost 5 bases and J lost 10; bases outside the gene matches: 15. Here the CDR3 DNA reads TGTGCCATCAGTAGGACCCTAACAGGGGGTGTGGGAGCTTTCTTT. Translation gives CAISRTLTGGVGAFF.

The chain employs TRBV27 and TRBJ1-4; 7 bases map to TRBD1. Germline V CDR1 and CDR2: MNHEY, SMNVEV (reference sequence). V lost 5 bases and J lost 2; bases outside the gene matches: 2. The CDR3 loop spans 14 amino acids. The CDR3 DNA reads as TGTGCCAGCAGTACGACAGGGACTAATGAAAAACTGTTTTTT. Protein product: CASSTTGTNEKLFF.

The sample holds one count of this clone. CDR3 nucleotide sequence: TGTGCCAGCAGTTCATCGGGACAGGGGGTGGGAGGTGGCTACACCTTC. This codes for CASSSSGQGVGGGYTF. The genes are TRBV7-9 and TRBJ1-2, with 11 bases lining up with TRBD1. Trimming removed 6 bases from V and 7 bases from J; junction bases left unmatched: 13. This CDR3 comprises 16 residues. In germline, CDR1 is SEHNR, CDR2 FQNEAQ (reference sequence).

The chain joins TRBV3-1 (or the pseudogene TRBV3-2) to TRBJ2-3; TRBD1 matches 8 bases. The CDR3 spans 14 residues. CDR1 is LGHDT, CDR2 YNNKEL, per germline (reference sequence). The V and J ends lost 6 bases and 4 bases, in that order; junction bases with no gene match: 6. CDR3 coding DNA: TGTGCCAGCAGGGACAGGGCAAGGTCAGATACGCAGTATTTT. Amino acid sequence: CASRDRARSDTQYF.

This chain connects TRBV7-2 to TRBJ2-3, with D possibly TRBD2 on 7 matching bases. Germline lookup yields CDR1 SGHTA and CDR2 FQGNSA. The length of the CDR3 is 18 residues. V lost 4 bases and J 2 bases, leaving 22 bases between the germline ends. CDR3 region: CASSSIGSWGGLTDTQYF. The CDR3 DNA reads as TGTGCCAGCAGCTCCATCGGGTCGTGGGGGGGCCTCACAGATACGCAGTATTTT.

The J gene is TRBJ1-5, the V gene TRBV10-2; no firm D call. Per the germline V gene, CDR1 is WSHSY and CDR2 is SAAADI. Trimming took off 3 bases at V and 6 bases at J, with 9 bases between the two ends. The CDR3 runs 13 residues. This CDR3 reads CASSETRSQPQHF. Written as DNA, the CDR3 is TGCGCCAGCAGTGAAACCAGGTCTCAGCCCCAGCATTTT.

The CDR3 region has the DNA TGTGCCAGCAGTCGGACTAGCGGGGGGATCGCAGATACGCAGTATTTT. Translated: CASSRTSGGIADTQYF. The gene calls are TRBV5-6 and TRBJ2-3; 14 positions agree with TRBD2. Trimming took 5 bases from V and 4 from J; bases not matched to a gene: 6. The CDR3 has 16 amino acids. Germline V gene lookup returns CDR1 SGHDT and CDR2 YYEEEE.

The V call is TRBV29-1, the J call TRBJ1-5; D may be TRBD1 (5 bases). Germline CDR1 is SQVTM and CDR2 is ANQGSEA. The V end was cut by 5 bases, the J end by 5 bases, with 13 bases between. This CDR3 comprises 13 residues. CDR3 bases: TGCAGCGTTCTCGAGACAGCTTATCAGCCCCAGCATTTT. Its translation: CSVLETAYQPQHF.

The V gene is TRBV5-8, the J gene TRBJ1-5; D remains ambiguous. Trimming took 0 bases from V and 2 from J, leaving 9 bases between them. CDR1 and CDR2 from the germline V gene are SGHTS and YDEGEE. CDR3 length equals 15 residues. CDR3 nucleotides: TGTGCCAGCAGCTTGGACGGAGGAGGCAATCAGCCCCAGCATTTT. It yields the protein CASSLDGGGNQPQHF. Drawing the rest from reference TRBV5-8 and TRBJ1-5, the complete variable domain is EAGVTQSPTHLIKTRGQQATLRCSPISGHTSVYWYQQALGLGLQFLLWYDEGEERNRGNFPPRFSGRQFPNYSSELNVNALELEDSALYLCASSLDGGGNQPQHFGDGTRLSIL.

The V gene is TRBV7-9, the J gene TRBJ2-7, with D possibly TRBD1 on 5 matching bases. This CDR3 is 14 amino acids long. Trimming shortened V by 2 bases and J by 6 bases, and 14 bases separated the two germline ends. Germline V gene sequence: CDR1 SEHNR, CDR2 FQNEAQ (reference sequence). The CDR3 DNA reads TGTGCCAGCAGCTTAACGACAGAGACCTCCGAGCAGTACTTC. Residues: CASSLTTETSEQYF.

The chain couples TRBV5-1 to TRBJ2-6; D unresolved. V lost 1 base, J lost 2 bases, and 16 bases lay in between. CDR1 SGHRS and CDR2 YFSETQ come from the germline V gene. There are 18 residues in the CDR3. For the CDR3, the DNA is TGCGCCAGCAGCTTGTCTCTCCAGAAGACTGCTGGGGCCAACGTCCTGACTTTC. It translates to CASSLSLQKTAGANVLTF.

This clone was observed a handful of times. The sample holds other DNA sequences that translate to the same CDR3. The gene calls are TRBV19 and TRBJ2-1; weak D call: TRBD1 (7 bases). Germline V gene lookup returns CDR1 LNHDA and CDR2 SQIVND (reference sequence). CDR3 length equals 15 residues. V was cut by 5 bases and J by 3 bases, with 14 bases left in between. CDR3 in DNA: TGTGCCAGTAGTCCGAGGGGGGACAGCTACAATGAGCAGTTCTTC. Translated, it gives CASSPRGDSYNEQFF.